This TCR beta chain was observed in a study of shared clonotypes between healthy human individuals. Study context: Donors had three CD4 naive, three CD4 memory, two CD8 naive and one CD8 memory plate apiece.

For this clone: Its specificity is not known.

Running of the assay took place at deep level. Profiling relied on immunoSEQ multiplex PCR, and the TCRdb table lists in-frame clones only, not all of them. The sample includes some 2,000,000 clones, about 95% of them seen just once. Overall study results and limits: Around 5.4% of naive CD4 clonotypes were common to a handful of donors.

Naive-designated CD8 cells lacked CD45RO, were positively enriched for CCR7, and omitted terminally differentiated effector memory CD45RA+ cells. All of the donors resided in Nashville, Tennessee, and each was a Caucasian adult. The sequence derives from a man in his late teens or twenties in good health. The sample comprised naive CD8+ T cells sorted from blood.

In DNA, the CDR3 is TGTGCCAGCAGCTTCTTAGGGGGCGTCCAAGAGACCCAGTACTTC. Translating it yields CASSFLGGVQETQYF. The chain combines TRBV7-2 with TRBJ2-5; 7 bases agree with TRBD1. Germline lookup yields CDR1 SGHTA and CDR2 FQGNSA. CDR3 size: 15 residues. Germline trimming cut 3 bases from V and 1 base from J; bases unmatched to any gene: 5.